Shown below are 5 T cell receptor beta chains from a single sample sequenced in a study of blood T cell repertoires in COVID-19. TCRdb's copy holds only in-frame clones and misses some; the assay was immunoSEQ multiplex PCR. The table lists around 450,000 clones, 87% of them singletons, with approximately 2% in the top ten. The sequenced material came from PBMCs or T cells enriched from blood (not recorded which). The receptor set was obtained from a woman between 18 and 30 years old with acute COVID-19.

This clone was found once. This chain connects TRBV4-3 to TRBJ2-7; 7 bases agree with TRBD2. The CDR3 extends over 14 amino acids. V dropped 3 bases and J dropped 5; count of bases not matched to a gene: 7. CDR1 and CDR2 from the germline V gene are LGHNA and YSLEER. The CDR3 protein is CASSQGGSGDEQYF. CDR3 DNA: TGCGCCAGCAGCCAGGGAGGGAGTGGCGACGAGCAGTACTTC.

This clone was observed a single time. The chain has TRBV25-1 and TRBJ2-7; 10 nucleotides line up with TRBD2. Germline CDR1 MGHDK, CDR2 SYGVNS. This CDR3 contains 17 residues. The V gene end was trimmed by 5 bases and the J gene end by 3 bases; junction bases not matched to a gene: 13. The CDR3 DNA sequence: TGTGCCAGCAGTTCTTCTAGCGGGAGCTCCCGGCTCTACGAGCAGTACTTC. Protein sequence: CASSSSSGSSRLYEQYF.

The chain links TRBV19 to TRBJ1-6; 7 bases fit TRBD1. J was trimmed by 0 bases and V by 8 bases; bases with no gene match: 4. The germline CDR1 and CDR2 sequences are LNHDA and SQIVND (reference sequence). The CDR3 loop spans 15 amino acids. DNA of the CDR3: TGTGCCAGTGACGCAGGGGGCTCCTATAATTCACCCCTCCACTTT. Translated: CASDAGGSYNSPLHF.

This clone was observed a single time. The rearrangement links TRBV29-1 to TRBJ2-7; 9 positions agree with TRBD1. The CDR3 runs to 12 residues. V trimming: 7 bases; J trimming: 4 bases; junction bases outside the gene matches: 5. In germline, CDR1 is SQVTM, CDR2 ANQGSEA. Written as DNA, the CDR3 is TGCAGCGCCGGGACAGGGCTGTACGAGCAGTACTTC. Translation: CSAGTGLYEQYF.

The chain combines TRBV5-8 with TRBJ2-1, with 11 bases matching TRBD2. The CDR3 extends over 15 amino acids. Germline V gives CDR1 SGHTS, CDR2 YDEGEE. J lost 10 bases, V lost 4 bases, and 10 bases had no gene match. CDR3 bases: TGTGCCAGCAGCCAATCACTAGCGGGAGTTGGGGAGCAGTTCTTC. It yields the protein CASSQSLAGVGEQFF.